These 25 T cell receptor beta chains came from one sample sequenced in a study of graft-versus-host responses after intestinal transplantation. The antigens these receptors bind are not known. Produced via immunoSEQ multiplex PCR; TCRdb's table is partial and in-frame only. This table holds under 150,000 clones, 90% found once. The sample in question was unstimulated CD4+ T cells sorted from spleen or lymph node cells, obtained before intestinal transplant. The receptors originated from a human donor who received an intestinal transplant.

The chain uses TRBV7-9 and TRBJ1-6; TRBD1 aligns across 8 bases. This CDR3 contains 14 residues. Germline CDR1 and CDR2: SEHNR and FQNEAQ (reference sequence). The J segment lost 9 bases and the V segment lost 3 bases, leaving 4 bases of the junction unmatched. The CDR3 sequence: CASSFPGGSSPLHF. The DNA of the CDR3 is TGTGCCAGCAGCTTTCCAGGGGGCAGTTCACCCCTCCACTTT.

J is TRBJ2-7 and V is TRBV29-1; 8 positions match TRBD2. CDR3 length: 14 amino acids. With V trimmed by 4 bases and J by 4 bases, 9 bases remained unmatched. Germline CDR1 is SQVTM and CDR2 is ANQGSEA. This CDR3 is CSVVGLAKKYEQYF. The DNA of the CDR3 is TGCAGCGTTGTCGGACTAGCAAAGAAGTACGAGCAGTACTTC.

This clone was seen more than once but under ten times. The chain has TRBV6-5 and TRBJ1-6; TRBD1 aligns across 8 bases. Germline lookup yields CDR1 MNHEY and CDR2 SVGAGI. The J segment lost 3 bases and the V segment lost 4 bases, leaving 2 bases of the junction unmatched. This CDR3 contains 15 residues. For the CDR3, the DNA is TGTGCCAGCAGTTCCGACAGGGGCTATAATTCACCCCTCCACTTT. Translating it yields CASSSDRGYNSPLHF.

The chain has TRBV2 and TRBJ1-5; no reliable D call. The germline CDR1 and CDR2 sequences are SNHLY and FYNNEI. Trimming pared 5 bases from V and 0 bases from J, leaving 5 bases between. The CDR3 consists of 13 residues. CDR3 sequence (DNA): TGTGCCAGCAGTACAGATAGCAATCAGCCCCAGCATTTT. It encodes CASSTDSNQPQHF. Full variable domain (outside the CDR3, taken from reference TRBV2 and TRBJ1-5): EPEVTQTPSHQVTQMGQEVILRCVPISNHLYFYWYRQILGQKVEFLVSFYNNEISEKSEIFDDQFSVERPDGSNFTLKIRSTKLEDSAMYFCASSTDSNQPQHFGDGTRLSIL.

For the CDR3, the DNA is TGCAGCGTGCCCAGGGGGCGTCCCTTTGAGCAGTTCTTC. It is translated as CSVPRGRPFEQFF. The chain carries TRBV29-1 and TRBJ2-1; TRBD1 matches at 8 bases. This CDR3 spans 13 amino acids. V gave up 6 bases and J gave up 9 bases; unmatched junction bases: 10. In germline, CDR1 is SQVTM, CDR2 ANQGSEA.

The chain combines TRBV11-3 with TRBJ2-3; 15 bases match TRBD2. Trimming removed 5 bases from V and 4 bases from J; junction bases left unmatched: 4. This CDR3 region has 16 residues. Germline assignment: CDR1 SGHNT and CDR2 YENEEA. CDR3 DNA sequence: TGTGCCAGCAGCCAGGGACTAGCGGGGGGCCCAGATACGCAGTATTTT. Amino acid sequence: CASSQGLAGGPDTQYF. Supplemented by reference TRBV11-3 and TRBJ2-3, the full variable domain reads EAGVVQSPRYKIIEKKQPVAFWCNPISGHNTLYWYLQNLGQGPELLIRYENEEAVDDSQLPKDRFSAERLKGVDSTLKIQPAELGDSAVYLCASSQGLAGGPDTQYFGPGTRLTVL.

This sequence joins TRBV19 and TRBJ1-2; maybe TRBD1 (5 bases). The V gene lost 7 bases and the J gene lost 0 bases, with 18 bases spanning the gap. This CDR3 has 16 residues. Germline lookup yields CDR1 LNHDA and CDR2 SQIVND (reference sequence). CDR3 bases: TGTGCCAGTACCCCACTCGGGGGATCTACTAACTATGGCTACACCTTC. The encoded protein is CASTPLGGSTNYGYTF.

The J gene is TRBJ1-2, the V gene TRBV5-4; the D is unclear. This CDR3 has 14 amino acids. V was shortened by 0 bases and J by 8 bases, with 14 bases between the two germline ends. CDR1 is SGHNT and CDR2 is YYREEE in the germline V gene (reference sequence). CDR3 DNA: TGTGCCAGCAGCTTGGACTTGGGCTCGTGGGGCTACACCTTC. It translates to CASSLDLGSWGYTF. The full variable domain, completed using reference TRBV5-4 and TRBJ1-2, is ETGVTQSPTHLIKTRGQQVTLRCSSQSGHNTVSWYQQALGQGPQFIFQYYREEENGRGNFPPRFSGLQFPNYSSELNVNALELDDSALYLCASSLDLGSWGYTFGSGTRLTVV.

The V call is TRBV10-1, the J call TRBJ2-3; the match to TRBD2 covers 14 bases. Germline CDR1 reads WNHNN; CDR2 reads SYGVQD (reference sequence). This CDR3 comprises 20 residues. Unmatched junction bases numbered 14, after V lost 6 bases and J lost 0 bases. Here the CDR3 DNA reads TGCGCCAGCAGATACGGACTAGCGGGGGGACTTCAACTTAGCACAGATACGCAGTATTTT. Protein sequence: CASRYGLAGGLQLSTDTQYF.

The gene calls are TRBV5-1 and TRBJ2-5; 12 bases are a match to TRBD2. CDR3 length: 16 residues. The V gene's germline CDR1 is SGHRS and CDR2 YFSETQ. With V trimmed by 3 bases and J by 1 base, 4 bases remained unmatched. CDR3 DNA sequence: TGCGCCAGCAGCTACACTAGCGGGGGGATCCAAGAGACCCAGTACTTC. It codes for CASSYTSGGIQETQYF. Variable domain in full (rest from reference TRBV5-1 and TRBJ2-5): KAGVTQTPRYLIKTRGQQVTLSCSPISGHRSVSWYQQTPGQGLQFLFEYFSETQRNKGNFPGRFSGRQFSNSRSEMNVSTLELGDSALYLCASSYTSGGIQETQYFGPGTRLLVL.

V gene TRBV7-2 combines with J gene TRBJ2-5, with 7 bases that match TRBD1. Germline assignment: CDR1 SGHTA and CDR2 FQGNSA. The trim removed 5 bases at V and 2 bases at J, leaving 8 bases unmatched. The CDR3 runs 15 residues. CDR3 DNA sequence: TGTGCCAGCAGCCAGACAGGGCGAGGGCAAGAGACCCAGTACTTC. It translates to CASSQTGRGQETQYF.

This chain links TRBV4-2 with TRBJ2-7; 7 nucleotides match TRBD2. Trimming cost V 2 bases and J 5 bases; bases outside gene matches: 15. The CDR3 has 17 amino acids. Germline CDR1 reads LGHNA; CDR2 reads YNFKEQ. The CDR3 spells CASSQRQGGASSHEQYF. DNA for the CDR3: TGTGCCAGCAGCCAACGCCAGGGAGGGGCCTCAAGCCACGAGCAGTACTTC.

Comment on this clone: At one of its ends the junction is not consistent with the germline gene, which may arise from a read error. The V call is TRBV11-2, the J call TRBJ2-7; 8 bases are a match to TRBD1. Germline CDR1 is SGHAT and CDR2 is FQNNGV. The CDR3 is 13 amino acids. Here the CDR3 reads CASSLDRGNEQYF. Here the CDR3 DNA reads TGTGCCAGCAGCCTAGACAGGGGAAACGAGCAGTACTTC.

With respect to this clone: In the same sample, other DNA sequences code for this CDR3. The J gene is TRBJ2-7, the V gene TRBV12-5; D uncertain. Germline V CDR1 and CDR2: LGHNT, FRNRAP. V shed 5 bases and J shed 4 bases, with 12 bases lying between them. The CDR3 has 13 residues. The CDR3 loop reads CASGPGAGYEQYF. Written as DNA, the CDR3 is TGTGCTAGTGGTCCCGGTGCAGGTTACGAGCAGTACTTC.

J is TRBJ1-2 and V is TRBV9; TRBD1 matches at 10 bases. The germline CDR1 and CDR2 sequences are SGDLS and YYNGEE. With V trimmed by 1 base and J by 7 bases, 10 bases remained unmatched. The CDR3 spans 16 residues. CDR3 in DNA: TGTGCCAGCAGCGTAACCCCGGACAGGGGGACGGGTGGCTACACCTTC. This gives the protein CASSVTPDRGTGGYTF.

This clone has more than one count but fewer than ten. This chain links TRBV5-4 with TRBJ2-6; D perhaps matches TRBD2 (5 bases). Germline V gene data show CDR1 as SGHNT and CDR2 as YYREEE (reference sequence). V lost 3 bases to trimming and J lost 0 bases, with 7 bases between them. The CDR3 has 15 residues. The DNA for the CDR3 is TGTGCCAGCAGCTCACGGGGCTCTGGGGCCAACGTCCTGACTTTC. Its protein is CASSSRGSGANVLTF.

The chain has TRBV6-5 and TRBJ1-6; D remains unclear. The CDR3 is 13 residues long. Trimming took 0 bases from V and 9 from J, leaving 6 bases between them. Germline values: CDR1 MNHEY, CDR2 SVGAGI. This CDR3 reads CASSYSPSSPLHF. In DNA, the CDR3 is TGTGCCAGCAGTTACTCACCTAGTTCACCCCTCCACTTT.

The CDR3: CASSQSWQSVFLSSYEQYF. Here the CDR3 DNA reads TGCGCCAGCAGCCAAAGTTGGCAGAGCGTGTTCCTATCCTCCTACGAGCAGTACTTC. The chain uses TRBV4-1 and TRBJ2-7, with unresolved D. Germline V gene data show CDR1 as MGHRA and CDR2 as YSYEKL. The V and J ends lost 2 bases and 0 bases respectively, with 23 bases between them. The length of the CDR3 is 19 residues.

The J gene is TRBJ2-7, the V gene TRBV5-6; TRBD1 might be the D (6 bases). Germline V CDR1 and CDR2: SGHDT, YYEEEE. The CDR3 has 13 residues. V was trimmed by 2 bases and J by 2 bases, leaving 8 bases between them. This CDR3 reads CASSFRTAYEQYF. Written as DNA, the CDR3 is TGTGCCAGCAGCTTTCGGACAGCCTACGAGCAGTACTTC. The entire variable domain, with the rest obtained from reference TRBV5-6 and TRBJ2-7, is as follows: DAGVTQSPTHLIKTRGQQVTLRCSPKSGHDTVSWYQQALGQGPQFIFQYYEEEERQRGNFPDRFSGHQFPNYSSELNVNALLLGDSALYLCASSFRTAYEQYFGPGTRLTVT.

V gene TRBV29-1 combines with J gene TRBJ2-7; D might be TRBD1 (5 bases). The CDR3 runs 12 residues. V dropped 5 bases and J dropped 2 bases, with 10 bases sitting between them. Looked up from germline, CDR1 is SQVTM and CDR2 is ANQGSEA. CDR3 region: CSVWGGPYEQYF. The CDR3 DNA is TGCAGCGTTTGGGGCGGACCCTACGAGCAGTACTTC.

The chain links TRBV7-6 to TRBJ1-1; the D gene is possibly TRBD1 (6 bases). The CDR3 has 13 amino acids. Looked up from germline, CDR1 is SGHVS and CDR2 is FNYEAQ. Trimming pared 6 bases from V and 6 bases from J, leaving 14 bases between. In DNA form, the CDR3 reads TGTGCCAGCAGACTTACAGGGATGTCTGAAGCTTTCTTT. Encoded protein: CASRLTGMSEAFF. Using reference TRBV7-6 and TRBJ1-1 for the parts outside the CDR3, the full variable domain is GAGVSQSPRYKVTKRGQDVALRCDPISGHVSLYWYRQALGQGPEFLTYFNYEAQQDKSGLPNDRFSAERPEGSISTLTIQRTEQRDSAMYRCASRLTGMSEAFFGQGTRLTVV.

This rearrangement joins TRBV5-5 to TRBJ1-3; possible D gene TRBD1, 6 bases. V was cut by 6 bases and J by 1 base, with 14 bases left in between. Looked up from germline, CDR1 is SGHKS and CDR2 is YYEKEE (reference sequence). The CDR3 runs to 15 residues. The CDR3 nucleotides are TGTGCCAGCAACCGCATGACAGGATCTGGAAACACCATATATTTT. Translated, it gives CASNRMTGSGNTIYF.

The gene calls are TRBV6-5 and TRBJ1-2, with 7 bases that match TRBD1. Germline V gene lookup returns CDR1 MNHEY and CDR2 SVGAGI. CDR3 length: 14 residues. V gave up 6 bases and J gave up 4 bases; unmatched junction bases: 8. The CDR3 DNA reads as TGTGCCAGCAGGCCCGACAGGGTCAGCTATGGCTACACCTTC. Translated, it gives CASRPDRVSYGYTF.

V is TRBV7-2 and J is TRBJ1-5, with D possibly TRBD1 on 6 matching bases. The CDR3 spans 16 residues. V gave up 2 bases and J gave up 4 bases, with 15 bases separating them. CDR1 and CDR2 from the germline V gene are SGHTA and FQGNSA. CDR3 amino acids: CASSLNPDRKNQPQHF. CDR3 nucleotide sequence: TGTGCCAGCAGCTTAAACCCGGACAGAAAGAATCAGCCCCAGCATTTT. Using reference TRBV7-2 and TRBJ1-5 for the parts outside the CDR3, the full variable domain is GAGVSQSPSNKVTEKGKDVELRCDPISGHTALYWYRQSLGQGLEFLIYFQGNSAPDKSGLPSDRFSAERTGGSVSTLTIQRTQQEDSAVYLCASSLNPDRKNQPQHFGDGTRLSIL.

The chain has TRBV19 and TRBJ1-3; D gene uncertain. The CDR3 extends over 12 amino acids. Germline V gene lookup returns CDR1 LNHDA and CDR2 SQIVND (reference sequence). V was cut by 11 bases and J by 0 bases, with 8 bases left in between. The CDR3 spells CACRGSGNTIYF. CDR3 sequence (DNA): TGTGCCTGCCGAGGCTCTGGAAACACCATATATTTT. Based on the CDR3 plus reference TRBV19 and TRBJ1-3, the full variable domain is DGGITQSPKYLFRKEGQNVTLSCEQNLNHDAMYWYRQDPGQGLRLIYYSQIVNDFQKGDIAEGYSVSREKKESFPLTVTSAQKNPTAFYLCACRGSGNTIYFGEGSWLTVV.